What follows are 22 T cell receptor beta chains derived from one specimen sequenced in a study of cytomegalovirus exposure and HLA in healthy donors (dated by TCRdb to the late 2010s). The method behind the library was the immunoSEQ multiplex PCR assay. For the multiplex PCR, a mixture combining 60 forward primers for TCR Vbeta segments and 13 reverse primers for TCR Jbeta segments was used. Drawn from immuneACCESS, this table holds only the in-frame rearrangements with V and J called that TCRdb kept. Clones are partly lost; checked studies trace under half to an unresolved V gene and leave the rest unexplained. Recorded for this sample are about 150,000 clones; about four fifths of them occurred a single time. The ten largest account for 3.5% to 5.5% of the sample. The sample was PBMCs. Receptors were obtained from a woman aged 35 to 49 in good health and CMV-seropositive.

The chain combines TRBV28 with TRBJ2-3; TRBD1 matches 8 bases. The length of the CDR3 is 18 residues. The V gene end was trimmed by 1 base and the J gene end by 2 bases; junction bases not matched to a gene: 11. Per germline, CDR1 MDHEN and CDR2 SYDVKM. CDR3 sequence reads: CASSLSGQGTSNTDTQYF. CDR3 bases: TGTGCCAGCAGTTTATCCGGACAGGGCACCTCTAACACAGATACGCAGTATTTT.

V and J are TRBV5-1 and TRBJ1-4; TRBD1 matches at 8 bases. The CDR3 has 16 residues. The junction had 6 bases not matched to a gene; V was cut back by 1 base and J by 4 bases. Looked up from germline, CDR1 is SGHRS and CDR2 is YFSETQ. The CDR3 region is CASSLSGQVYNEKLFF. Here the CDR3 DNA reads TGCGCCAGCAGCTTGTCGGGACAGGTGTATAATGAAAAACTGTTTTTT.

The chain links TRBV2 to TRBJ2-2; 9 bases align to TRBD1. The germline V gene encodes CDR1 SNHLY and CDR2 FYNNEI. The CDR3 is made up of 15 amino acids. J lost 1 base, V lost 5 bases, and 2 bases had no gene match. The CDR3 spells CASSQGQGNTGELFF. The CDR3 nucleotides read TGTGCCAGCAGTCAGGGACAGGGGAACACCGGGGAGCTGTTTTTT. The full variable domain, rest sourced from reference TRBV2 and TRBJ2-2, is EPEVTQTPSHQVTQMGQEVILRCVPISNHLYFYWYRQILGQKVEFLVSFYNNEISEKSEIFDDQFSVERPDGSNFTLKIRSTKLEDSAMYFCASSQGQGNTGELFFGEGSRLTVL.

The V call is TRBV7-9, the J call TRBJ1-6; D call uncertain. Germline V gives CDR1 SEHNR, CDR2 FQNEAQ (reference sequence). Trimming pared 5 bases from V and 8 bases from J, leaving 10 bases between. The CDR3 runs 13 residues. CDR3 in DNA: TGTGCCAGCAGCATCCTCGGGTATTCACCCCTCCACTTT. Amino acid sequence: CASSILGYSPLHF.

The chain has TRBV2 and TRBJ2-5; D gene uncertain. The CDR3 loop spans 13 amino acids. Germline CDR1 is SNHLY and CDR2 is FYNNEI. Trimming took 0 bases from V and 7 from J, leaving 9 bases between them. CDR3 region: CASSEAIVGTQYF. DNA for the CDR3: TGTGCCAGCAGTGAAGCGATAGTTGGGACCCAGTACTTC.

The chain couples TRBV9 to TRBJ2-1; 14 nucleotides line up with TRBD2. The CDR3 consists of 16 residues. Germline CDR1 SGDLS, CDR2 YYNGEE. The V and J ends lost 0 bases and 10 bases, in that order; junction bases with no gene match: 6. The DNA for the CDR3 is TGTGCCAGCAGCGTAGGGGGGACTAGCGGGGGAGAGGAGCAGTTCTTC. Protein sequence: CASSVGGTSGGEEQFF.

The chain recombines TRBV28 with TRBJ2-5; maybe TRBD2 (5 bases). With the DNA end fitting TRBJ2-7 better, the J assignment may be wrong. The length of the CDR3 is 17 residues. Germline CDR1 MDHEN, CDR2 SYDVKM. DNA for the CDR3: TGTGCCAGCAGTTTACGCGGGTCACCCATACGCTCCTACGAGCAGTACTTC. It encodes CASSLRGSPIRSYEQYF.

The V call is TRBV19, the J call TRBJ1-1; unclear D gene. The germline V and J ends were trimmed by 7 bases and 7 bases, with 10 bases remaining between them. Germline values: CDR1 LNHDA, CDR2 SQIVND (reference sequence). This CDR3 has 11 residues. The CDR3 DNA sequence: TGTGCCAGTACAGTATATAATGAAGCTTTCTTT. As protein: CASTVYNEAFF.

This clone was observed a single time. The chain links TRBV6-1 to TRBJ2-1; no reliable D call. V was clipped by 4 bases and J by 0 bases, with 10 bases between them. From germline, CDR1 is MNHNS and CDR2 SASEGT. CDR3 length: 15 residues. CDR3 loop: CASSVAESSYNEQFF. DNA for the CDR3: TGTGCCAGCAGTGTCGCGGAGAGCTCCTACAATGAGCAGTTCTTC.

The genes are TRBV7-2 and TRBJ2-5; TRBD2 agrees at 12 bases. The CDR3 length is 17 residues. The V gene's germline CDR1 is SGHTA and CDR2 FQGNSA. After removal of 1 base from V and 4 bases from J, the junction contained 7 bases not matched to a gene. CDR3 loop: CASSLGLAGASSETQYF. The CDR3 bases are TGTGCCAGCAGCTTAGGACTAGCGGGGGCCTCGTCAGAGACCCAGTACTTC. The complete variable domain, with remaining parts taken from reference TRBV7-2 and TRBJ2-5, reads GAGVSQSPSNKVTEKGKDVELRCDPISGHTALYWYRQSLGQGLEFLIYFQGNSAPDKSGLPSDRFSAERTGGSVSTLTIQRTQQEDSAVYLCASSLGLAGASSETQYFGPGTRLLVL.

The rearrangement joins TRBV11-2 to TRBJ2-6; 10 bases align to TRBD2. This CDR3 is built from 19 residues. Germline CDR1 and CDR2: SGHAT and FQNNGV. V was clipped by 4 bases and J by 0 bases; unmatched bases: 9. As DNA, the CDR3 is TGTGCCAGCAGCTACTCCACTAGCGGGGCCAGCTCTGGGGCCAACGTCCTGACTTTC. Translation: CASSYSTSGASSGANVLTF.

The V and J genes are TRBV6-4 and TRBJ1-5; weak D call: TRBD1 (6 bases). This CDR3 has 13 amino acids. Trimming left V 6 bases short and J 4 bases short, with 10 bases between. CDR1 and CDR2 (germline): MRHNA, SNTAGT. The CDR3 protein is CASSLDRNQPQHF. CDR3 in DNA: TGTGCCAGCAGCTTGGACAGAAATCAGCCCCAGCATTTT.

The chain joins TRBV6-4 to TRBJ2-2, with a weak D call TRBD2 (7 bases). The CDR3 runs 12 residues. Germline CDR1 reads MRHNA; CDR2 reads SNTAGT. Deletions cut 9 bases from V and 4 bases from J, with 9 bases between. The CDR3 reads CASRGATGELFF. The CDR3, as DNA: TGTGCCAGTCGGGGGGCCACCGGGGAGCTGTTTTTT.

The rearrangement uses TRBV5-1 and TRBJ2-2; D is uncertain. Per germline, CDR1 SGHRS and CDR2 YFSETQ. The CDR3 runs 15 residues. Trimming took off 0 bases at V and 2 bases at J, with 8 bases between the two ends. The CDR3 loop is CASSLEPINTGELFF. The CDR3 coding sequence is TGCGCCAGCAGCTTGGAGCCGATTAACACCGGGGAGCTGTTTTTT.

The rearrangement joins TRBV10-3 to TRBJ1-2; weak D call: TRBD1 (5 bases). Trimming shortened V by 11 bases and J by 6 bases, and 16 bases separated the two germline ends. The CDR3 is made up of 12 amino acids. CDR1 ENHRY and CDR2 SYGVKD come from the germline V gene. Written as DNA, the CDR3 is TGTGCCTCCACCCAGACAGATCATGGCTACACCTTC. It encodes CASTQTDHGYTF.

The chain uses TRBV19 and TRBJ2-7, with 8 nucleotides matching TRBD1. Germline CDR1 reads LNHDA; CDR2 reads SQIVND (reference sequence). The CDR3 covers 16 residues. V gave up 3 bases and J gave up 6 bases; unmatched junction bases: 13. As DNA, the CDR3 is TGTGCCAGTAGTATCTCGTCGACAGGGGTAGCAGGCGAGCAGTACTTC. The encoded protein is CASSISSTGVAGEQYF.

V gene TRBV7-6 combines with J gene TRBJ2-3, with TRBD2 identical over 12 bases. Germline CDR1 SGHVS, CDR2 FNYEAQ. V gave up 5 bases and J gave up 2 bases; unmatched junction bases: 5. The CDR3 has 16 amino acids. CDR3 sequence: CASSLTSGRFTDTQYF. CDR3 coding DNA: TGTGCCAGCAGCCTAACTAGCGGGAGGTTCACAGATACGCAGTATTTT.

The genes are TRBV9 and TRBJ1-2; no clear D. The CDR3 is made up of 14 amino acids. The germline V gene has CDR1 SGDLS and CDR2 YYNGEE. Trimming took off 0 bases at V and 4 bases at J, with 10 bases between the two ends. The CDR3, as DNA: TGTGCCAGCAGCGTAGGTGGGGAGTTCTATGGCTACACCTTC. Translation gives CASSVGGEFYGYTF.

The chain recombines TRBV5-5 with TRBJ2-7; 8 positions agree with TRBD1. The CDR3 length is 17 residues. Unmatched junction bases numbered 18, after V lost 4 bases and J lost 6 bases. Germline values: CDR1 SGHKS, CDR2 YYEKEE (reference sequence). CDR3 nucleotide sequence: TGTGCCAGCAGCACCGGCGTGAGGGACAGGCCCTCTAGCGAGCAGTACTTC. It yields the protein CASSTGVRDRPSSEQYF.

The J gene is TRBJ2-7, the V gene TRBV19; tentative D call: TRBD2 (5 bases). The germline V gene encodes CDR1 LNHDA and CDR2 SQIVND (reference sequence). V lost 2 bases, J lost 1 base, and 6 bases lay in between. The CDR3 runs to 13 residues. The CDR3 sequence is CASSISGSYEQYF. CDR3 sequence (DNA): TGTGCCAGTAGTATAAGCGGATCCTACGAGCAGTACTTC.

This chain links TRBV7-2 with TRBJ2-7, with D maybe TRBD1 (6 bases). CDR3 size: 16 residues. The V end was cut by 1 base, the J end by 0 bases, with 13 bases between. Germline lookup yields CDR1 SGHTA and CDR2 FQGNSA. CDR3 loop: CASSLGAARGSYEQYF. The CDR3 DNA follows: TGTGCCAGCAGCTTAGGGGCTGCCAGGGGCTCCTACGAGCAGTACTTC.

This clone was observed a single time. CDR3 sequence reads: CASSRGQAGEKLFF. Written as DNA, the CDR3 is TGTGCCAGCAGTAGGGGACAGGCTGGCGAAAAACTGTTTTTT. The V gene is TRBV6-5, the J gene TRBJ1-4; 8 positions match TRBD1. Germline assignment: CDR1 MNHEY and CDR2 SVGAGI. V shed 5 bases, J shed 8 bases, and the junction held 7 bases outside the gene matches. CDR3 size: 14 residues.